One and the same sample provided the 4 T cell receptor beta chains below, sequenced in a study of blood T cells in healthy people across ages. Next came a second PCR, run for roughly 6 to 11 cycles, which used a sample-barcoded 5' primer along with a J-beta primer mix. Via MiXCR, TCRdb re-called the 5' RACE reads, giving one row per CDR3 protein. The data show roughly 1,500,000 distinct CDR3 sequences, roughly 40% seen once. The sequencing sample was made of blood. All receptors come from a woman aged 18-29 years in good health.

The chain combines TRBV7-2 with TRBJ1-2; 8 bases fit TRBD1. Germline trimming cut 0 bases from V and 2 bases from J; bases unmatched to any gene: 5. Germline V lookup: CDR1 SGHTA, CDR2 FQGNSA. The CDR3 is made up of 16 amino acids. The CDR3 region is CASSLAPTGVNYGYTF. The DNA of the CDR3 is TGTGCCAGCAGCTTAGCCCCGACAGGGGTAAACTATGGCTACACCTTC.

Ten or more counts support this clonotype. V usage is TRBV6-5 and J usage is TRBJ2-7; TRBD2 matches 10 bases. CDR3 length equals 15 residues. The germline V gene encodes CDR1 MNHEY and CDR2 SVGAGI. The trim removed 5 bases at V and 0 bases at J, leaving 4 bases unmatched. The CDR3 sequence is CASSSSGGPSYEQYF. DNA of the CDR3: TGTGCCAGCAGTAGTAGCGGGGGGCCCTCCTACGAGCAGTACTTC.

This clonotype appeared a single time. V usage is TRBV3-1 and J usage is TRBJ2-1; D is undetermined. Trimming cost V 8 bases and J 6 bases, with 17 bases left between them. The CDR3 consists of 14 residues. Germline-derived CDR1 and CDR2 are LGHDT and YNNKEL (reference sequence). CDR3 region: CASCWGLECNEQFF. CDR3 coding DNA: TGTGCCAGCTGTTGGGGTTTGGAGTGCAATGAGCAGTTCTTC.

The chain carries TRBV9 and TRBJ2-2; no reliable D call. CDR1 and CDR2 from the germline V gene are SGDLS and YYNGEE. The length of the CDR3 is 16 residues. Trimming cost V 8 bases and J 4 bases, with 21 bases left between them. In DNA, the CDR3 is TGTGCCAGTCAAACCGGACCGGTCGGGTCCACCGGGGAGCTGTTTTTT. It is translated as CASQTGPVGSTGELFF.